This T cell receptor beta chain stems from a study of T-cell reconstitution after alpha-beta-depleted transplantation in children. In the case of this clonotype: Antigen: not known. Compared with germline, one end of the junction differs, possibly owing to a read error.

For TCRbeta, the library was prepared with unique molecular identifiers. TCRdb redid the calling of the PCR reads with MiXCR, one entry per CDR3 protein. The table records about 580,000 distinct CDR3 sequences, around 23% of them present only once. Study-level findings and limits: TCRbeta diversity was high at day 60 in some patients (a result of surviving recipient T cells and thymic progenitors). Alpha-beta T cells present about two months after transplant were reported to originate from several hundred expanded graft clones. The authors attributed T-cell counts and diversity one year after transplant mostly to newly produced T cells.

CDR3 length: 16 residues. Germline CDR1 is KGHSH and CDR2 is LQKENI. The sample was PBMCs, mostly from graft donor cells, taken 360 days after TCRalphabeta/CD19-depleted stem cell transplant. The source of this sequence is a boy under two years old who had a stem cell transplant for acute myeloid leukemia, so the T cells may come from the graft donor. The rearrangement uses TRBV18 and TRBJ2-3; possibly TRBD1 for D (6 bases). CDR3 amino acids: CASSGSGDHPTDTQYF. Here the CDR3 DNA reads TGTGCCAGCTCAGGGTCAGGGGACCATCCCACAGATACGCAATATTTT.